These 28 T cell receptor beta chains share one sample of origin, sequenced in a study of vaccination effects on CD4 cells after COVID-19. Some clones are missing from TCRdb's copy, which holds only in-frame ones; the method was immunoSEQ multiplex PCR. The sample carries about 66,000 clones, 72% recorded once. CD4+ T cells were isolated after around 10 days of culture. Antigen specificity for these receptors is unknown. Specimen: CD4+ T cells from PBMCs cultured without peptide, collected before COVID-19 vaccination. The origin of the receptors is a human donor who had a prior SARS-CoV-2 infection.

CDR3 amino acids: CASSFGIQWEAFF. In DNA, the CDR3 is TGTGCCAGCAGCTTCGGGATACAATGGGAAGCTTTCTTT. J is TRBJ1-1 and V is TRBV7-2; D remains ambiguous. Germline V gene data show CDR1 as SGHTA and CDR2 as FQGNSA. V was cut by 3 bases and J by 8 bases, with 13 bases left in between. The CDR3 totals 13 residues.

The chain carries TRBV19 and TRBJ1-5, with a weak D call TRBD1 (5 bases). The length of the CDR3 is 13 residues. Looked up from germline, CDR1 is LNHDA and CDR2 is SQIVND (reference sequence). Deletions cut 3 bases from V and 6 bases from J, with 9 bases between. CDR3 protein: CASSMAGLQPQHF. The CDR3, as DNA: TGTGCCAGTAGTATGGCAGGGCTTCAGCCCCAGCATTTT. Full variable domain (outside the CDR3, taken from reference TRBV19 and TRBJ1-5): DGGITQSPKYLFRKEGQNVTLSCEQNLNHDAMYWYRQDPGQGLRLIYYSQIVNDFQKGDIAEGYSVSREKKESFPLTVTSAQKNPTAFYLCASSMAGLQPQHFGDGTRLSIL.

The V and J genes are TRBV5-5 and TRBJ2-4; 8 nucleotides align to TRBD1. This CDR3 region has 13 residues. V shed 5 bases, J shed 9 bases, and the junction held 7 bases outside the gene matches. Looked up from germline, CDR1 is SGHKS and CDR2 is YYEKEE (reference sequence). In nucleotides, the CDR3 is TGTGCCAGCAGTAAACAGGGGGTTGGCATTCAGTACTTC. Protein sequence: CASSKQGVGIQYF.

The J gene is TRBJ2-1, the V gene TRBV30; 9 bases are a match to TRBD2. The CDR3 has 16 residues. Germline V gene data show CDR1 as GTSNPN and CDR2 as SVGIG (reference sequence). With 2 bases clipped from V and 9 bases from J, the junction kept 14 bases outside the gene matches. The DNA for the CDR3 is TGTGCCTGGAGTCGTCCCCCGTTGCGGGGGGGCTCTGAGCAGTTCTTC. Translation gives CAWSRPPLRGGSEQFF.

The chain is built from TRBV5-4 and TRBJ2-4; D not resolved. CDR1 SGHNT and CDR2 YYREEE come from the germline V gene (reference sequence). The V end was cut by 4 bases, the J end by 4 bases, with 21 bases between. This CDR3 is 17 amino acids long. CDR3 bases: TGTGCCAGCAGCCTCAGTTATTCCGAGAGAGAAAAAAACATTCAGTACTTC. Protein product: CASSLSYSEREKNIQYF.

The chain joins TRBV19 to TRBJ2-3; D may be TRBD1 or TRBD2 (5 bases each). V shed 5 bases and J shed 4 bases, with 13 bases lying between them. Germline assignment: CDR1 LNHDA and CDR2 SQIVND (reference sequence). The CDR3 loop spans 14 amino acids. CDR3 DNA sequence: TGTGCCAGTAGTTCAACCGGGGCCTCAGATACGCAGTATTTT. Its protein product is CASSSTGASDTQYF.

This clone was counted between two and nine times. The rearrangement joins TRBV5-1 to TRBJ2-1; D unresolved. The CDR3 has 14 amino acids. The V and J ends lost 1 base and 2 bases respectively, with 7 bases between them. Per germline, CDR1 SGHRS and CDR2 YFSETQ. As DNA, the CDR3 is TGCGCCAGCAGCTTGAGCGTAGCCTACAATGAGCAGTTCTTC. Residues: CASSLSVAYNEQFF.

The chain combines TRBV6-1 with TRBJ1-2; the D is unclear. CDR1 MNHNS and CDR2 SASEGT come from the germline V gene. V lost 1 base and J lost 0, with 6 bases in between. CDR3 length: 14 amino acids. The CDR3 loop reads CASSEGRPNYGYTF. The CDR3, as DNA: TGTGCCAGCAGTGAAGGTCGTCCTAACTATGGCTACACCTTC.

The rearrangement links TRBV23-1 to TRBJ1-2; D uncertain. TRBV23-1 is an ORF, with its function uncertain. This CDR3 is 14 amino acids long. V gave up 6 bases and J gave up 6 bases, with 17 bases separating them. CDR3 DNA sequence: TGCGCCAGCAGCCCTATCGGTCCGACGGATGGCTACACCTTC. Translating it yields CASSPIGPTDGYTF.

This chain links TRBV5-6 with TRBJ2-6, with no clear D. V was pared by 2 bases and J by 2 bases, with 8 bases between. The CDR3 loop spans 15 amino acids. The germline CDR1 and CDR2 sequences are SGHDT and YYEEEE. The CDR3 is CASSFLGPGANVLTF. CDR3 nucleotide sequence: TGTGCCAGCAGCTTTCTAGGGCCTGGGGCCAACGTCCTGACTTTC.

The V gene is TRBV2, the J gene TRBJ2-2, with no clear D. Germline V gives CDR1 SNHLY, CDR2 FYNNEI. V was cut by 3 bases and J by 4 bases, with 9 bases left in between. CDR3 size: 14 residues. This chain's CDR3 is CASSDTQITGELFF. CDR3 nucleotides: TGTGCCAGCAGTGACACACAAATCACCGGGGAGCTGTTTTTT.

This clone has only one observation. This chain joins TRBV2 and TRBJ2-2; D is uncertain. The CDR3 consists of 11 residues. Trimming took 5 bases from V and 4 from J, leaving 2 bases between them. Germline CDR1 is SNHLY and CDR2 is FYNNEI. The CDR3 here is CASSTTGELFF. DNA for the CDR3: TGTGCCAGCAGTACCACCGGGGAGCTGTTTTTT. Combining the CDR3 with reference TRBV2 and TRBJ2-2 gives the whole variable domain EPEVTQTPSHQVTQMGQEVILRCVPISNHLYFYWYRQILGQKVEFLVSFYNNEISEKSEIFDDQFSVERPDGSNFTLKIRSTKLEDSAMYFCASSTTGELFFGEGSRLTVL.

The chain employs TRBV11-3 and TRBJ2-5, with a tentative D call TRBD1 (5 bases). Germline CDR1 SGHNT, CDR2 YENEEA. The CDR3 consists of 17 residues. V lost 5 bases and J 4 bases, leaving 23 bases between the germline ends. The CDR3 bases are TGTGCCAGCAGCCCCGGCTTCCCTTGGGGTGACAGAGAGACCCAGTACTTC. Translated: CASSPGFPWGDRETQYF.

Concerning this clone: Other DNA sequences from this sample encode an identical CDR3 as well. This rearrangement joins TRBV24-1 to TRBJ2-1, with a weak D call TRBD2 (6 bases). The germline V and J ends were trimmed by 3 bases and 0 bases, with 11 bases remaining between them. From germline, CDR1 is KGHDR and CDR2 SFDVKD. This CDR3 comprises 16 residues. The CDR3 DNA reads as TGTGCCACCAGTGATCCTGACGGGAGCTCCTACAATGAGCAGTTCTTC. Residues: CATSDPDGSSYNEQFF.

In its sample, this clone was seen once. The DNA of the CDR3 is TGTGCCAGCAGCTTTGGGGGGACAGCCACTGAAGCTTTCTTT. Translating it yields CASSFGGTATEAFF. This rearrangement joins TRBV7-2 to TRBJ1-1, with 7 bases aligning to TRBD1. Germline V gene sequence: CDR1 SGHTA, CDR2 FQGNSA. The CDR3 extends over 14 amino acids. Trimming cost V 3 bases and J 4 bases; bases outside gene matches: 5.

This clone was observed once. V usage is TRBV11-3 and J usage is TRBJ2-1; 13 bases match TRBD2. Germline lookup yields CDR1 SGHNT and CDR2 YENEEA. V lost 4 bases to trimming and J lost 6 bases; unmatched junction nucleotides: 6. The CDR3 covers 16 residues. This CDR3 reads CASSSGTSGILNEQFF. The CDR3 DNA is TGTGCCAGCAGCTCCGGGACTAGCGGGATCCTCAATGAGCAGTTCTTC.

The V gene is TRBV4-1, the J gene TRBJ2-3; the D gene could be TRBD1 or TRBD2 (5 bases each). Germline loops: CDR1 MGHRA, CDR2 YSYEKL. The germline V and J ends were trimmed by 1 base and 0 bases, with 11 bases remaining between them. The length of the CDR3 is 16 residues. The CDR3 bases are TGCGCCAGCAGCCAAGCTACGGGGACCAGCACAGATACGCAGTATTTT. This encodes CASSQATGTSTDTQYF.

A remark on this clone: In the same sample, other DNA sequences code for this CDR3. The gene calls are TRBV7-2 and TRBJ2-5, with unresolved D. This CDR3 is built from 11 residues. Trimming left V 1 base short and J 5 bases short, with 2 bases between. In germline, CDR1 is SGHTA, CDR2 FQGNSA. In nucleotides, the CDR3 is TGTGCCAGCAGCTTAGTCGAGACCCAGTACTTC. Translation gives CASSLVETQYF.

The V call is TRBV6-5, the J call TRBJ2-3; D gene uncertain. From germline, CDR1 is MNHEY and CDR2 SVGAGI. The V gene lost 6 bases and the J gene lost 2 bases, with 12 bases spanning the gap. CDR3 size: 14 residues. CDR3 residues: CASRPGPNTDTQYF. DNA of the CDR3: TGTGCCAGCAGGCCCGGACCGAACACAGATACGCAGTATTTT.

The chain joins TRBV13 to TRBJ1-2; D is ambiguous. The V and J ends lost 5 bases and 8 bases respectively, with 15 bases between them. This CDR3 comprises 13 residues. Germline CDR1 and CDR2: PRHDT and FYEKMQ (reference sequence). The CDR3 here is CASSRDPAGGYTF. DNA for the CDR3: TGTGCCAGCAGCCGCGACCCTGCTGGAGGCTACACCTTC.

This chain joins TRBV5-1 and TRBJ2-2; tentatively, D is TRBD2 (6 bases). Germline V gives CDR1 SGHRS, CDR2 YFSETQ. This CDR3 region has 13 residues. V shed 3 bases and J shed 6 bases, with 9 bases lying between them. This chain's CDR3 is CASSSREAGELFF. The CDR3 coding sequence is TGCGCCAGCAGCTCAAGGGAGGCCGGGGAGCTGTTTTTT.

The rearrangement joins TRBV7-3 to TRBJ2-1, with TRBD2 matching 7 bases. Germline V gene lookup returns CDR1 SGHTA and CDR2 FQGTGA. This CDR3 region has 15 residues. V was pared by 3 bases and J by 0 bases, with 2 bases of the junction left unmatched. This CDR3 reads CASSFGGSSYNEQFF. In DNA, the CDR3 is TGTGCCAGCAGCTTTGGCGGGAGCTCCTACAATGAGCAGTTCTTC.

CDR3 nucleotide sequence: TGCGCCAGCAGCCCCGGGGGTGTTTGGGAGACCCAGTACTTC. Translating gives CASSPGGVWETQYF. The chain uses TRBV5-1 and TRBJ2-5, with TRBD2 as a possible D gene (6 bases). Trimming removed 4 bases at V and 5 bases at J, with 15 bases between. This CDR3 contains 14 residues. Per germline, CDR1 SGHRS and CDR2 YFSETQ. Drawing the rest from reference TRBV5-1 and TRBJ2-5, the complete variable domain is KAGVTQTPRYLIKTRGQQVTLSCSPISGHRSVSWYQQTPGQGLQFLFEYFSETQRNKGNFPGRFSGRQFSNSRSEMNVSTLELGDSALYLCASSPGGVWETQYFGPGTRLLVL.

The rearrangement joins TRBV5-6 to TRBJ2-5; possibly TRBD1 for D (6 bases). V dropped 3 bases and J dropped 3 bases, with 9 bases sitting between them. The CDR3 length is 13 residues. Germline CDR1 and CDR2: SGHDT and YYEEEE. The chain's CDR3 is CASSWAGEETQYF. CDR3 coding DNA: TGTGCCAGCAGCTGGGCAGGGGAAGAGACCCAGTACTTC.

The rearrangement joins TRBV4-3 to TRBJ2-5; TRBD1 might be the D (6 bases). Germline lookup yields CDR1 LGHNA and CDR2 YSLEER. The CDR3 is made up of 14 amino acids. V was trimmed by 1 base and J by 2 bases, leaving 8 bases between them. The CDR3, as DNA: TGCGCCAGCAGCCAAGCTCAGGGGCAAGAGACCCAGTACTTC. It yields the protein CASSQAQGQETQYF.

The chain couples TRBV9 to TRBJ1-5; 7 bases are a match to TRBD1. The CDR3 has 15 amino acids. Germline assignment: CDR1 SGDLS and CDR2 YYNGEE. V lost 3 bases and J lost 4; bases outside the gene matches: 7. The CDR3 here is CASSETGYGNQPQHF. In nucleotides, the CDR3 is TGTGCCAGCAGCGAGACAGGGTACGGGAATCAGCCCCAGCATTTT.

The CDR3 reads CASSVGQGALSGNTIYF. The CDR3 DNA sequence: TGCGCCAGCAGCGTGGGACAGGGGGCACTCTCTGGAAACACCATATATTTT. The chain joins TRBV5-1 to TRBJ1-3; 12 bases are shared with TRBD1. The germline CDR1 and CDR2 sequences are SGHRS and YFSETQ. The CDR3 consists of 17 residues. Trimming at V came to 4 bases and at J to 0 bases, leaving 5 bases not matched to a gene.

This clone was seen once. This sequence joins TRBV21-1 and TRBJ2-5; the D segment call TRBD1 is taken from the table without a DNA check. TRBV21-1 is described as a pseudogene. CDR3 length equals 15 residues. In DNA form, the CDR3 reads TGTGCCAGCAGCAACCCACACAGGGGGGGGGAGACCCAGTACTTC. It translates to CASSNPHRGGETQYF.